This TCR beta chain was recovered during a study of T cells after yellow fever vaccination. Study at large: When fractions had low cell numbers, they were prepared with SMART-Seq v4 Ultra Low Input.

Trimming cost V 1 base and J 5 bases; bases outside gene matches: 6. Germline V CDR1 and CDR2: LGHNA, YNFKEQ. The CDR3 consists of 16 residues. It was through 5'RACE template switching that TCR cDNA was made, with a universal primer site and UMIs added. TCRdb processed the 5' RACE reads anew with MiXCR; each CDR3 protein has one entry. The sample comprises approximately 300,000 distinct CDR3 sequences, over 8.5% of which are singletons, and over 3% rests with the top ten. Study-level results: Subsequent booster samples again held most clones from primary vaccination (less than 98% CD4, 85% to 90% CD8). Bulk-population clonotypes that are abundant could appear as contaminants in FACS-sorted repertoires.

There are many counts of this clonotype. Its target is not known. The sample consisted of CD4+ T cells sorted from PBMCs, taken 45 days after the yellow fever booster vaccination. The sequence derives from a young man who received the YFV17D yellow fever vaccine. This chain joins TRBV4-2 and TRBJ2-1, with 9 bases lining up with TRBD2. The CDR3 spells CASSQVRSGGHNEQFF. Written as DNA, the CDR3 is TGTGCCAGCAGCCAAGTCCGCAGCGGGGGGCACAATGAGCAGTTCTTC.